This TCR beta chain was sequenced during a study of blood T cell repertoires in COVID-19. V trimming: 3 bases; J trimming: 1 base; junction bases outside the gene matches: 7. CDR3 size: 15 residues. Germline V gene data show CDR1 as SGDLS and CDR2 as YYNGEE. The age range of participants was roughly 18 to 90 years, with residence in around 22 US areas. Participant reports of clinical history set cohort assignment. Cohort 3 donors were reported recovered after two negative PCRs, clearance, or symptom resolution. TCRdb keeps only in-frame clones here, not all; method: immunoSEQ multiplex PCR. The sample yields 320,000 or so clones, under 90% seen once.

The sequence was collected from a man in his fifties or sixties who had recovered from COVID-19. The V and J genes are TRBV9 and TRBJ2-7, with 7 bases fitting TRBD1. Sample: PBMCs or T cells enriched from blood (not recorded which). CDR3 nucleotides: TGTGCCAGCAGCGCCACGGGACAGCAATCCTACGAGCAGTACTTC. Its translation is CASSATGQQSYEQYF.